This T cell receptor (beta chain) was profiled in a study of vaccination effects on CD4 cells after COVID-19. Points from the study as a whole: Limitations: small convalescent group and missing early post-infection timepoints.

Having been cultured for under twelve days, the cells underwent CD4+ T cell isolation. As their vaccination, participants received two doses of either BNT162b2 or mRNA-1273. Testing of the vaccine recipients showed negative nucleocapsid antibodies and no prior SARS-CoV-2 infection. Sequencing was performed with immunoSEQ multiplex PCR; in TCRdb, only in-frame clones are kept and a portion is missing. The sample has tens of thousands of clones; roughly 73% are singletons. Trimming stripped 5 bases from V and 0 bases from J, with 15 bases between. CDR1 and CDR2 (germline): SGHVS, FQNEAQ. The CDR3 covers 16 residues. Of note for this clone: The antigen is unknown.

This sequence was found in a human donor who received a COVID-19 vaccine. The rearrangement joins TRBV7-8 to TRBJ2-3; TRBD1 might be the D (6 bases). The starting material was CD4+ T cells from PBMCs cultured without peptide, obtained after COVID-19 vaccination. CDR3 DNA: TGTGCCAGCAGCCGAGGACAGCTAATTAGCACAGATACGCAGTATTTT. Residues: CASSRGQLISTDTQYF.